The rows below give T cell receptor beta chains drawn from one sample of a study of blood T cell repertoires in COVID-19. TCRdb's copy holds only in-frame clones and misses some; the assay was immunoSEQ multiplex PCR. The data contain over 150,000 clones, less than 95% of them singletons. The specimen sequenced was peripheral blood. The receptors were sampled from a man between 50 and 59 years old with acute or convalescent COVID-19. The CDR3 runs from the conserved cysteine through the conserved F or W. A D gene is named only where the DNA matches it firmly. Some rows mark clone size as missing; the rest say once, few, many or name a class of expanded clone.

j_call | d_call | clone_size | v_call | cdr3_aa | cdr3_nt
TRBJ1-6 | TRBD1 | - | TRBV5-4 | CASSFRDSLPQNLHF | TGTGCCAGCAGCTTCCGGGACAGCCTTCCCCAAAATCTCCACTTT
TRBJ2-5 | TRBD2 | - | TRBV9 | CASSVVEGGTLGTQYF | TGTGCCAGCAGCGTAGTAGAGGGAGGGACCCTAGGGACCCAGTACTTC
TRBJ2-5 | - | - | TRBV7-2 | CASSRNAETQYF | TGTGCCAGCAGCCGCAATGCGGAGACCCAGTACTTC
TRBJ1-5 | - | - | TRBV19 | CASSIGRNSNQPQHF | TGTGCCAGTAGTATAGGGCGGAATAGCAATCAGCCCCAGCATTTT
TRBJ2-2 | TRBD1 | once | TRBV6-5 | CATYGQGGGTGELFF | TGTGCCACCTACGGACAGGGGGGAGGGACCGGGGAGCTGTTTTTT
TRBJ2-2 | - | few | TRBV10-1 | CASSENSLNTGELFF | TGCGCCAGCAGTGAAAACAGTCTGAACACCGGGGAGCTGTTTTTT
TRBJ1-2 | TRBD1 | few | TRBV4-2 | CASSQGQGANYGYTF | TGTGCCAGCAGCCAAGGACAGGGAGCTAACTATGGCTACACCTTC
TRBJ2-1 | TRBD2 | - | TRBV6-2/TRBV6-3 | CASSYSLAGGNEQFF | TGTGCCAGCAGTTACTCGTTAGCGGGGGGGAATGAGCAGTTCTTC
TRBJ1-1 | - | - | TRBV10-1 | CASSDGTEAFF | TGCGCCAGCAGTGACGGGACTGAAGCTTTCTTT
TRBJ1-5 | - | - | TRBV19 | CASSAGGLGQPQHF | TGTGCCAGTAGCGCGGGGGGTCTAGGGCAGCCCCAGCATTTT
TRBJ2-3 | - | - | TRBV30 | CASTRGGTDTQYF | TGTGCTTCCACAAGGGGCGGCACAGATACGCAGTATTTT
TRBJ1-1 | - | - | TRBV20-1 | CSARRDTEAFF | TGCAGTGCGCGCCGGGACACTGAAGCTTTCTTT
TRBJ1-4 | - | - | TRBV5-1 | CASSLAGGDNEKLFF | TGCGCCAGCAGCTTGGCGGGGGGGGACAATGAAAAACTGTTTTTT
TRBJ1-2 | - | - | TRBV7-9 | CASSSLSTLYGYTF | TGTGCCAGCAGCTCACTAAGCACCCTCTATGGCTACACCTTC
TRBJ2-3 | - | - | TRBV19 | CASKPRLARDTQYF | TGTGCCAGTAAACCCCGGCTAGCTCGGGATACGCAGTATTTT
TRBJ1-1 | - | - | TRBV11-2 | CASSLLGAGPEAFF | TGTGCCAGCAGCTTGCTAGGGGCTGGGCCTGAAGCTTTCTTT
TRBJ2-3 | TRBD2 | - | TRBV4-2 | CASSITSGGAPDTQYF | TGTGCCAGCAGCATAACTAGCGGGGGGGCACCAGATACGCAGTATTTT
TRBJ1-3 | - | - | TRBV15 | CATSLDTVSGNTIYF | TGTGCCACCAGTCTGGACACCGTCTCTGGAAACACCATATATTTT
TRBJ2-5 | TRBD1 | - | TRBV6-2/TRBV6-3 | CASSQNRGFTQETQYF | TGTGCCAGCAGTCAAAACAGGGGCTTTACCCAAGAGACCCAGTACTTC
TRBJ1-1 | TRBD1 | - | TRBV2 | CASRPGQGATNTEAFF | TGTGCCAGCAGGCCGGGACAGGGGGCGACAAACACTGAAGCTTTCTTT
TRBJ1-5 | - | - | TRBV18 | CASSQGGNQPQHF | TGTGCCAGCTCACAGGGGGGCAATCAGCCCCAGCATTTT
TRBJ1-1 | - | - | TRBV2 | CASSADRMNTEAFF | TGTGCCAGCAGTGCTGACAGAATGAACACTGAAGCTTTCTTT
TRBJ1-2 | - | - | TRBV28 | CASTLTTGINYGYTF | TGTGCCAGCACACTAACGACAGGTATTAACTATGGCTACACCTTC
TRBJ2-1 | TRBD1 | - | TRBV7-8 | CASSLGTGGAGRREFLEQFF | TGTGCCAGCAGCTTAGGCACAGGGGGCGCTGGGCGGAGAGAGTTCCTTGAGCAGTTCTTC
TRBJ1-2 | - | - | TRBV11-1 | CASSVLDLYGYTF | TGTGCCAGCAGCGTCTTGGACTTGTATGGCTACACCTTC
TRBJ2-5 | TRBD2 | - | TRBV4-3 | CASSRQLAAQETQYF | TGCGCCAGCAGCCGACAACTAGCGGCCCAAGAGACCCAGTACTTC
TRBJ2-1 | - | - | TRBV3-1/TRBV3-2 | CASSQARDSKQFF | TGTGCCAGCAGCCAGGCCAGGGACTCCAAGCAGTTCTTC
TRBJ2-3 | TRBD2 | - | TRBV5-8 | CASSLGLAGEFLITDTQYF | TGTGCCAGCAGCTTGGGACTAGCGGGAGAGTTTCTTATCACAGATACGCAGTATTTT
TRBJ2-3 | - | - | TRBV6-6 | CASSWTGTQTQYF | TGTGCCAGCAGTTGGACGGGGACTCAAACGCAGTATTTT
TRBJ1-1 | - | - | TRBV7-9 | CASMGRGLTEAFF | TGTGCCAGCATGGGCAGGGGTCTCACTGAAGCTTTCTTT
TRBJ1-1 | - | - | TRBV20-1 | CSARRNTEAFF | TGCAGTGCTAGGAGAAACACTGAAGCTTTCTTT